The clone carrying this TCR beta chain was seen a few times. These data come from a study of technical replicates of blood from a few donors. The trim removed 4 bases at V and 4 bases at J, leaving 4 bases unmatched. This CDR3 has 13 residues. CDR1 is LNHDA and CDR2 is SQIVND in the germline V gene (reference sequence). Generated by immunoSEQ multiplex PCR, the TCRdb table keeps only in-frame clones and is missing some. Here the sample spans some 87,000 clones, about nine tenths being singletons. The sequenced sample consisted of T cells isolated from PBMCs. The receptor was isolated from a human donor in good health. The chain recombines TRBV19 with TRBJ2-7, with TRBD1 matching 7 bases. The CDR3 DNA reads TGTGCCAGTAGTACCCAGGGACAGTACGAGCAGTACTTC. It specifies CASSTQGQYEQYF.